This TCR beta chain was found in a study of PD-1 blockade in classical Hodgkin lymphoma. General study results and limits: Complete responders matched newly diagnosed patients in baseline diversity.

Measured with immunoSEQ multiplex PCR; TCRdb has only the in-frame clones, and not every one. The profile shows approximately 25,000 clones, over 60% of them singletons. A note on this clone: Its target is not known.

With no exception, relapse followed autologous stem cell transplantation in all patients, and brentuximab vedotin exposure varied. Complete response, partial response or progressive disease was each patient's best response. The sequence was obtained from a human donor with classical Hodgkin lymphoma. The specimen was peripheral blood mononuclear cells (PBMCs), collected before the second cycle of nivolumab.

CDR3 protein: CASSYGTAYDQQYF. The CDR3 DNA reads as TGTGCCAGCAGTTACGGGACAGCGTACGATCAGCAGTACTTC. V usage is TRBV5-8 and J usage is TRBJ2-7, with 7 bases matching TRBD1. Germline V gene sequence: CDR1 SGHTS, CDR2 YDEGEE. The CDR3 spans 14 residues. V dropped 5 bases and J dropped 8; count of bases not matched to a gene: 13. The full variable domain, completed using reference TRBV5-8 and TRBJ2-7, is EAGVTQSPTHLIKTRGQQATLRCSPISGHTSVYWYQQALGLGLQFLLWYDEGEERNRGNFPPRFSGRQFPNYSSELNVNALELEDSALYLCASSYGTAYDQQYFGPGTRLTVT.